The present T cell receptor beta chain was sequenced within a study of blood T cell repertoires in COVID-19. Background on the study: From the United States, Italy and Spain came samples of acute and convalescent COVID-19. In each case, the material was cDNA or gDNA derived from T cells, B-cell-depleted T cells, or PBMCs.

Measured with immunoSEQ multiplex PCR; TCRdb has only the in-frame clones, and not every one. The table has about 290,000 clones, around four fifths seen once. CDR3 size: 16 residues. Per germline, CDR1 LGHDT and CDR2 YNNKEL (reference sequence). Unmatched junction bases numbered 12, after V lost 1 base and J lost 9 bases. Specimen: peripheral blood. The sequence derives from a woman aged 45-65 years with active or convalescent COVID-19. The gene calls are TRBV3-1 (or the pseudogene TRBV3-2) and TRBJ2-1, with TRBD2 identical over 7 bases. The CDR3 loop reads CASSQGTSVVGAEQFF. Here the CDR3 DNA reads TGTGCCAGCAGCCAAGGAACTAGCGTTGTTGGGGCTGAGCAGTTCTTC.